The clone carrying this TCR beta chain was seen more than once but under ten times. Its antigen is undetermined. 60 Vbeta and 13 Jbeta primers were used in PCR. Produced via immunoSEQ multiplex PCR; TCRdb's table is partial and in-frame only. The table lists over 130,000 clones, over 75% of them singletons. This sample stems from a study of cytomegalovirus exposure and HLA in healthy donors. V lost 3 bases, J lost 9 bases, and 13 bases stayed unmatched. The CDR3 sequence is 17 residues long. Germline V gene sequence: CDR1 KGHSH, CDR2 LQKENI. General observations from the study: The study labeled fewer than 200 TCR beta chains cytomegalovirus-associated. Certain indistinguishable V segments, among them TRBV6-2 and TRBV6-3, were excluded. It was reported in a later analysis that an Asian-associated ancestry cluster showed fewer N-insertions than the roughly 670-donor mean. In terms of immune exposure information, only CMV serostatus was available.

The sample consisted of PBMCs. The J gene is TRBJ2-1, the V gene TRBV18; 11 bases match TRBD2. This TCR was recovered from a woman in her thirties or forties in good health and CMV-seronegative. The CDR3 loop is CASSPRLLAGGVGEQFF. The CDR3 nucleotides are TGTGCCAGCTCACCCCGGTTGCTAGCGGGAGGTGTCGGTGAGCAGTTCTTC.